This T cell receptor (beta chain) comes out of a study of cytomegalovirus exposure and HLA in healthy donors. The CDR3 consists of 12 residues. V was trimmed by 5 bases and J by 2 bases, leaving 7 bases between them. The V gene's germline CDR1 is SGHAT and CDR2 FQNNGV. The method was immunoSEQ multiplex PCR; TCRdb's version includes in-frame clones alone and lacks a portion of them. The table shows 150,000 to 200,000 clones, with about 90% occurring only once. The donors were members of the approximately 120-subject validation cohort (separate from the approximately 670-subject first cohort). The chain carries TRBV11-2 and TRBJ2-7, with a possible D match to TRBD1 (5 bases). This receptor was identified in a woman aged 18-29 years in good health and CMV-seropositive. The sequencing sample was made of PBMCs. The DNA of the CDR3 is TGTGCCAGCAGCCCAGGGCCCTACGAGCAGTACTTC. Encoded protein: CASSPGPYEQYF.